Listed below are T cell receptor beta chains from one sample, sequenced in a study of blood T cell repertoires in COVID-19. This table comes from immunoSEQ multiplex PCR, and its TCRdb copy is limited to in-frame clones, with some not included. The sample includes hundreds of thousands of clones, over 75% of them seen just once. The sequenced sample consisted of peripheral blood. Receptors originate from a woman aged 80 or over with acute or convalescent COVID-19. Each CDR3 is given with its conserved first and last residue. Each record gives: clone size, V gene, D gene, J gene, CDR3 DNA, CDR3 protein. A D gene is named only where the DNA matches it firmly. Only some rows state a clone size, as once, few, many or a class for expanded clones.

abundance: -
v_gene: TRBV21-1
d_gene: -
j_gene: TRBJ1-2
CDR3nt: TGTGCCAGCAGCAAAGACGGGGGTTATGTTTTC
CDR3aa: CASSKDGGYVF

abundance: -
v_gene: TRBV6-1
d_gene: TRBD1
j_gene: TRBJ2-7
CDR3nt: TGTGCCAGCAGTCAGGGACAGGTACTGTACTTC
CDR3aa: CASSQGQVLYF

abundance: -
v_gene: TRBV27
d_gene: TRBD1
j_gene: TRBJ1-2
CDR3nt: TGTGCCAGCAGTACAGGGGGAGGGACGGGTATCTATGGCTACACCTTC
CDR3aa: CASSTGGGTGIYGYTF

abundance: -
v_gene: TRBV19
d_gene: -
j_gene: TRBJ2-1
CDR3nt: TGTGCCAGTAGTATGCGGCGCCTGAATGAGCAGTTCTTC
CDR3aa: CASSMRRLNEQFF

abundance: once
v_gene: TRBV11-3
d_gene: TRBD2
j_gene: TRBJ2-1
CDR3nt: TGTGCCAGCAGCGGGCCGACTAGCGGGGCTGGGGAGCAGTTCTTC
CDR3aa: CASSGPTSGAGEQFF

abundance: -
v_gene: TRBV7-2
d_gene: TRBD1
j_gene: TRBJ2-3
CDR3nt: TGTGCCAGCAGCTTATGGACAGGGGGCTTCACAGATACGCAGTATTTT
CDR3aa: CASSLWTGGFTDTQYF

abundance: -
v_gene: TRBV5-6
d_gene: TRBD1
j_gene: TRBJ1-2
CDR3nt: TGTGCCAGTAACCGGGACAGCTATGGCTACACCTTC
CDR3aa: CASNRDSYGYTF

abundance: -
v_gene: TRBV7-6
d_gene: TRBD1
j_gene: TRBJ1-2
CDR3nt: TGTGCCAGCAGCTTGAGGACAGGGCCTATTAACTATGGCTACACCTTC
CDR3aa: CASSLRTGPINYGYTF

abundance: -
v_gene: TRBV6-5
d_gene: TRBD1
j_gene: TRBJ2-1
CDR3nt: TGTGCCAGCTATACGACAGGGAACAGGTACAATGAGCAGTTCTTC
CDR3aa: CASYTTGNRYNEQFF

abundance: -
v_gene: TRBV7-2
d_gene: -
j_gene: TRBJ1-1
CDR3nt: TGTGCCAGCAGCCGCGGGACTGTGAACACTGAAGCTTTCTTT
CDR3aa: CASSRGTVNTEAFF

abundance: -
v_gene: TRBV2
d_gene: -
j_gene: TRBJ1-3
CDR3nt: TGTGCCAGCAGCCGTGACAGTTTTATCTCTGGAAACACCATATATTTT
CDR3aa: CASSRDSFISGNTIYF

abundance: -
v_gene: TRBV18
d_gene: -
j_gene: TRBJ2-3
CDR3nt: TGTGCCAGCTCACCCACCCCCGCAGGGGTAACAGATACGCAGTATTTT
CDR3aa: CASSPTPAGVTDTQYF

abundance: few
v_gene: TRBV19
d_gene: TRBD1
j_gene: TRBJ1-2
CDR3nt: TGTGCCAGTAGTATACCGGGACAGGCCAATTATGGCTACACCTTC
CDR3aa: CASSIPGQANYGYTF

abundance: -
v_gene: TRBV3-1/TRBV3-2
d_gene: TRBD2
j_gene: TRBJ2-7
CDR3nt: TGTGCCAGCAGCCCCGGGGGGACTAGCGACAGCGGCGAGCAGTACTTC
CDR3aa: CASSPGGTSDSGEQYF

abundance: -
v_gene: TRBV19
d_gene: TRBD1
j_gene: TRBJ1-5
CDR3nt: TGTGCCAGTAGTATAGATGGGACAGGTAATCAGCCCCAGCATTTT
CDR3aa: CASSIDGTGNQPQHF

abundance: -
v_gene: TRBV2
d_gene: TRBD2
j_gene: TRBJ2-3
CDR3nt: TGTGCCAGCAGTGTACCTAGCGGGCTTCGGGATACGCAGTATTTT
CDR3aa: CASSVPSGLRDTQYF

abundance: -
v_gene: TRBV3-1/TRBV3-2
d_gene: -
j_gene: TRBJ1-6
CDR3nt: TGTGCCAGCAGGGACCGGGGATCCTATAATTCACCCCTCCACTTT
CDR3aa: CASRDRGSYNSPLHF

abundance: once
v_gene: TRBV12-3/TRBV12-4
d_gene: -
j_gene: TRBJ2-5
CDR3nt: TGTGCCAGCAGTTCCCCCCCGGGGGAGCCCCAGTACTTC
CDR3aa: CASSSPPGEPQYF

abundance: -
v_gene: TRBV12-3/TRBV12-4
d_gene: -
j_gene: TRBJ2-1
CDR3nt: TGTGCCAGCAGTTTGGACTCAAACAATGAGCAGTTCTTC
CDR3aa: CASSLDSNNEQFF

abundance: -
v_gene: TRBV5-1
d_gene: TRBD1
j_gene: TRBJ2-7
CDR3nt: TGCGCCAGCAGCATTGACAGGGGGCTCAACGAGCAGTACTTC
CDR3aa: CASSIDRGLNEQYF

abundance: -
v_gene: TRBV5-4
d_gene: -
j_gene: TRBJ2-2
CDR3nt: TGTGCCAGCAGCTTGAGTGCATCGGGTAACACCGGGGAGCTGTTTTTT
CDR3aa: CASSLSASGNTGELFF

abundance: -
v_gene: TRBV18
d_gene: -
j_gene: TRBJ2-1
CDR3nt: TGTGCCAGCTCACCTCGACAGCAGAATGAGCAGTTCTTC
CDR3aa: CASSPRQQNEQFF

abundance: -
v_gene: TRBV7-2
d_gene: -
j_gene: TRBJ2-2
CDR3nt: TGTGCCAGCAGCATCACTAGCTCCGGGGAGCTGTTTTTT
CDR3aa: CASSITSSGELFF

abundance: -
v_gene: TRBV4-1
d_gene: -
j_gene: TRBJ1-2
CDR3nt: TGCGCCAGCAGCCAAGAACCCGCGGGGGCTGGCTACACCTTC
CDR3aa: CASSQEPAGAGYTF

abundance: -
v_gene: TRBV11-1
d_gene: TRBD2
j_gene: TRBJ2-5
CDR3nt: TGTGCCAGCAGCCCCCGACTAGCGGGGGCGTCGGAGACCCAGTACTTC
CDR3aa: CASSPRLAGASETQYF

abundance: -
v_gene: TRBV5-1
d_gene: -
j_gene: TRBJ2-2
CDR3nt: TGCGCCAGCAGCCCCGTGCGGGGTTGGGACGGGGAGCTGTTTTTT
CDR3aa: CASSPVRGWDGELFF

abundance: -
v_gene: TRBV6-5
d_gene: -
j_gene: TRBJ2-1
CDR3nt: TGTGCCAGCAAGTCCGGGGGATTGGGCAATGAGCAGTTCTTC
CDR3aa: CASKSGGLGNEQFF

abundance: few
v_gene: TRBV27
d_gene: -
j_gene: TRBJ2-5
CDR3nt: TGTGCCAGCAGTCCAACGATCGGGACCCAGTACTTC
CDR3aa: CASSPTIGTQYF

abundance: once
v_gene: TRBV15
d_gene: TRBD1
j_gene: TRBJ2-7
CDR3nt: TGTGCCACCAGCAGAGGTCGTGGCAGGGGGTCCTACGAGCAGTACTTC
CDR3aa: CATSRGRGRGSYEQYF

abundance: -
v_gene: TRBV6-6
d_gene: TRBD2
j_gene: TRBJ2-4
CDR3nt: TGTGCCAGCAGTTTATTGCGGGGGGAGAAAAACATTCAGTACTTC
CDR3aa: CASSLLRGEKNIQYF

abundance: -
v_gene: TRBV3-1/TRBV3-2
d_gene: TRBD1
j_gene: TRBJ2-2
CDR3nt: TGTGCCAGCAGGCCTCCGGGACAGGGTAACACCGGGGAGCTGTTTTTT
CDR3aa: CASRPPGQGNTGELFF

abundance: -
v_gene: TRBV9
d_gene: -
j_gene: TRBJ1-2
CDR3nt: TGTGCCAGCACCCTAGAGGGCAACCCGCGCGGCTACACCTTC
CDR3aa: CASTLEGNPRGYTF

abundance: once
v_gene: TRBV18
d_gene: -
j_gene: TRBJ1-3
CDR3nt: TGTGCCAGCTCACCGGGGGGATACTCTGGAAACACCATATATTTT
CDR3aa: CASSPGGYSGNTIYF

abundance: -
v_gene: TRBV19
d_gene: -
j_gene: TRBJ1-5
CDR3nt: TGTGCCAGTAGTATTATAGAGGTGCAGATCAATCAGCCCCAGCATTTT
CDR3aa: CASSIIEVQINQPQHF

abundance: -
v_gene: TRBV7-8
d_gene: TRBD2
j_gene: TRBJ2-1
CDR3nt: TGTGCCAGCAGCTTAGGCCGGACTAGCGGGGGTAATGAGCAGTTCTTC
CDR3aa: CASSLGRTSGGNEQFF

abundance: -
v_gene: TRBV2
d_gene: TRBD2
j_gene: TRBJ2-2
CDR3nt: TGTGCCAGCAGTTGGCTAGCGGGCGCCGTCGGGGAGCTGTTTTTT
CDR3aa: CASSWLAGAVGELFF

abundance: few
v_gene: TRBV9
d_gene: -
j_gene: TRBJ2-3
CDR3nt: TGTGCCAGCGCGTGGAGGCGCGGCACAGATACGCAGTATTTT
CDR3aa: CASAWRRGTDTQYF

abundance: -
v_gene: TRBV10-1
d_gene: -
j_gene: TRBJ2-3
CDR3nt: TGCGCCAGCAGACAAAGCGGGTCTAGCACAGATACGCAGTATTTT
CDR3aa: CASRQSGSSTDTQYF

abundance: -
v_gene: TRBV30
d_gene: TRBD2
j_gene: TRBJ2-1
CDR3nt: TGTGCCTGGAGTGTATCCGGACTAGCGGGCGGGGGCGAGCAGTTCTTC
CDR3aa: CAWSVSGLAGGGEQFF

abundance: -
v_gene: TRBV13
d_gene: TRBD2
j_gene: TRBJ2-7
CDR3nt: TGTGCCAGCAGCTTAGAAGCAGGCGGGAGCTCCTACGAGCAGTACTTC
CDR3aa: CASSLEAGGSSYEQYF

abundance: once
v_gene: TRBV5-1
d_gene: -
j_gene: TRBJ2-7
CDR3nt: TGCGCCAGCAGCCCGGGGGTCCCCAGGCTGCGGAATTCCGAGCAGTACTTC
CDR3aa: CASSPGVPRLRNSEQYF

abundance: -
v_gene: TRBV27
d_gene: -
j_gene: TRBJ1-4
CDR3nt: TGTGCCAGCAGGCGAGACGGAGGTGGTAATGAAAAACTGTTTTTT
CDR3aa: CASRRDGGGNEKLFF

abundance: once
v_gene: TRBV27
d_gene: TRBD2
j_gene: TRBJ2-1
CDR3nt: TGTGCCAGCAGTTTTCGTCTAGCGGGGGGGCCGATCAATGAGCAGTTCTTC
CDR3aa: CASSFRLAGGPINEQFF

abundance: -
v_gene: TRBV27
d_gene: TRBD1
j_gene: TRBJ1-6
CDR3nt: TGTGCCAGCAGTTTAAGGAGCCCGGGGACAGGGGGATCACCCCTCCACTTT
CDR3aa: CASSLRSPGTGGSPLHF

abundance: -
v_gene: TRBV10-3
d_gene: -
j_gene: TRBJ1-2
CDR3nt: TGTGCCATCAGTGAGTCCACTAATTCCTATGGCTACACCTTC
CDR3aa: CAISESTNSYGYTF

abundance: -
v_gene: TRBV5-1
d_gene: TRBD1
j_gene: TRBJ2-3
CDR3nt: TGCGCCAGCAGCCAGGGACAGGTTAGCACAGATACGCAGTATTTT
CDR3aa: CASSQGQVSTDTQYF

abundance: -
v_gene: TRBV6-2/TRBV6-3
d_gene: -
j_gene: TRBJ1-5
CDR3nt: TGTGCCAGCAGCCCGTCAGATAGCAATCAGCCCCAGCATTTT
CDR3aa: CASSPSDSNQPQHF

abundance: -
v_gene: TRBV29-1
d_gene: TRBD1
j_gene: TRBJ2-1
CDR3nt: TGCAGCGCCAAAACCCCGGGACAGGCTTACAATGAGCAGTTCTTC
CDR3aa: CSAKTPGQAYNEQFF

abundance: few
v_gene: TRBV5-1
d_gene: -
j_gene: TRBJ2-5
CDR3nt: TGCGCCAGCAGCGAGGACAGTTTGGGGGCCATGGAGACCCAGTACTTC
CDR3aa: CASSEDSLGAMETQYF

abundance: few
v_gene: TRBV9
d_gene: -
j_gene: TRBJ1-3
CDR3nt: TGTGCCAGCAGCGTAGCCCGCTCTGGAAACACCATATATTTT
CDR3aa: CASSVARSGNTIYF

abundance: -
v_gene: TRBV12-3/TRBV12-4
d_gene: -
j_gene: TRBJ2-7
CDR3nt: TGTGCCAGCAGTGCCTCTGCTCCTAACGAGCAGTACTTC
CDR3aa: CASSASAPNEQYF

abundance: -
v_gene: TRBV7-8
d_gene: TRBD2
j_gene: TRBJ2-7
CDR3nt: TGTGCCAGCAGCCCTTTGAACGGGGGGATATACGAGCAGTACTTC
CDR3aa: CASSPLNGGIYEQYF

abundance: few
v_gene: TRBV2
d_gene: -
j_gene: TRBJ1-3
CDR3nt: TGTGCCAGCAGACAGGGTCCTGGAAACACCATATATTTT
CDR3aa: CASRQGPGNTIYF

abundance: -
v_gene: TRBV18
d_gene: TRBD1
j_gene: TRBJ1-6
CDR3nt: TGTGCCAGCTCACCTACAGGGGGCGATATCGATTCACCCCTCCACTTT
CDR3aa: CASSPTGGDIDSPLHF

abundance: -
v_gene: TRBV19
d_gene: -
j_gene: TRBJ1-5
CDR3nt: TGTGCCAGTACCCTAGGGGGAAACCCGTATAGCAATCAGCCCCAGCATTTT
CDR3aa: CASTLGGNPYSNQPQHF

abundance: once
v_gene: TRBV13
d_gene: TRBD2
j_gene: TRBJ2-1
CDR3nt: TGTGCCAGCAGCCTGGTAGCGGGAGTGTTGCATGAGCAGTTCTTC
CDR3aa: CASSLVAGVLHEQFF

abundance: -
v_gene: TRBV21-1
d_gene: -
j_gene: TRBJ2-7
CDR3nt: TGTGCCAGCAGCAAACCGCCGGACAGGGGAATCTACGAGCAGTACTTC
CDR3aa: CASSKPPDRGIYEQYF

abundance: -
v_gene: TRBV19
d_gene: -
j_gene: TRBJ2-3
CDR3nt: TGTGCCAGCTCCGAAGGGGGGGGTACAGATACGCAGTATTTT
CDR3aa: CASSEGGGTDTQYF